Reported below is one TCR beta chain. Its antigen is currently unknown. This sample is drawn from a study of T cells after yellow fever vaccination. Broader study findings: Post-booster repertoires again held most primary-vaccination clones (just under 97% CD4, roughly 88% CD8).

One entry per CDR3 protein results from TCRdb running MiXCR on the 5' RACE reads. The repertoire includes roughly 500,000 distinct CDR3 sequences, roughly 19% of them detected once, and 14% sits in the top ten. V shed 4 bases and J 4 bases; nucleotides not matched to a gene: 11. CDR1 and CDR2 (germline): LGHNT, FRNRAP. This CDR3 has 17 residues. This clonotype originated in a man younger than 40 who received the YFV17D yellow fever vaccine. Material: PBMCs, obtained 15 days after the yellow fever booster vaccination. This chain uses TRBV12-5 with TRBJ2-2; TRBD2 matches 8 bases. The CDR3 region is CASGSSVSGSLTGELFF. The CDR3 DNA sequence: TGTGCTAGTGGTTCCTCAGTGAGCGGGAGCCTCACCGGGGAGCTGTTTTTT. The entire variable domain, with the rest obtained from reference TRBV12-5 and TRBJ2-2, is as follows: DARVTQTPRHKVTEMGQEVTMRCQPILGHNTVFWYRQTMMQGLELLAYFRNRAPLDDSGMPKDRFSAEMPDATLATLKIQPSEPRDSAVYFCASGSSVSGSLTGELFFGEGSRLTVL.